The T cell receptor (beta chain) under discussion was sequenced for a study of blood T cells in healthy people across ages (dated by TCRdb to the mid-2010s). With regard to the full study: Template switching captured roughly one uniquely barcoded TCR beta cDNA molecule per two T cells in model experiments. Age-related changes in TCR beta repertoire diversity were measured in the study by deep sequencing normalized with unique cDNA molecular identifiers. Donors of different ages were randomly distributed across sequencing lanes to avoid experimental bias. Using the same blood draw, the study looked at two additional independent replicas of 1 million unique cDNA reads for two donors, one aged 18 to 30 and the other aged 80 or older. The donors were divided into four age groups: young (average approximately 17 years), middle-aged (roughly 42), aged (about 60) and long-lived (roughly 82). Study-wide findings and limitations: As age increased, observed TCR beta diversity per million T cells dropped in a roughly linear way, and a significant reduction was already evident by age about 36. Because donor CMV infection status was unknown, age-related changes in expanded clonotypes were potentially confounded. Total diversity estimates from one million sequenced T cells were considered lower bounds and underestimates. Bulk unsorted PBMC profiling prevented conclusive comparison of naive and antigen-experienced compartments. Observed TCR beta diversity correlated strongly with the percentage of naive T cells measured by flow cytometry. Compared with the aged group, the long-lived group had more naive CD4+ T cells, fewer expanded clones and increased TCR diversity, suggesting age selection.

Library creation used 5' RACE. TCRdb names Illumina HiSeq 2500 as the instrument used. A second PCR of about 6 to 11 cycles was performed with a sample-barcoded 5' primer and a J-beta primer mix. A unique molecular identifier was introduced onto each TCR beta cDNA molecule by a template-switch 5' adaptor carrying 12 random nucleotides. Each sample yielded at least 3 million CDR3-containing paired-end reads. The Mint cDNA synthesis kit, primed by a TRBC-specific oligonucleotide, was used to synthesize first-strand cDNA from all RNA. Following uracil-DNA glycosylase treatment, all cDNA underwent a first 18-cycle PCR with the universal primers M1SS and BC2_uni_R. Regarding the original processing steps: For normalization, 1 million high-quality reads, each with a distinct molecular identifier, were randomly selected from each sample. Reads sharing molecular identifiers were discarded rather than binned into consensus sequences. CDR3 identification, clonotype clustering and error correction used MiTCR with a Q25 quality threshold and the strictest error-elimination algorithm. A nonparametric unseen species model with Euler transformation was used to estimate lower-bound total TCR beta diversity. TCRdb applied fastp at Q25 and MiXCR to the public reads, then kept only in-frame beta chains. Entries are consolidated by CDR3 protein sequence, retaining the most common genes and DNA. The V and J calls were determined by TCRdb, not by the authors. In all, the sample holds roughly 700,000 distinct CDR3 sequences, and roughly 50% of those were seen once. Together, the top ten hold 30% to 35% of the sample.

The donors were roughly 39 Caucasian individuals from Russia, aged roughly 6 to 100 years, who were systemically healthy. Each donor gave about 9.2 milliliters of peripheral blood, drawn into EDTA-treated Vacutainer tubes. Ficoll-Paque density-gradient centrifugation was used to isolate PBMCs, with at least 6.5 million per sample. Total RNA, at least 6 micrograms per sample, was extracted from PBMCs with Trizol reagent. The percentages of naive CD45RAhigh/CD27high T cells were determined by flow cytometry on a PBMC aliquot from every donor. Concerning this clonotype itself: This receptor's antigen is unknown. No much larger clone exists at a distance of one base, and base qualities are not known.

V loses 3 bases at its end and J loses 2 bases; junction bases beyond the gene matches: 3. From its cysteine to its phenylalanine, the CDR3 spans 15 amino acids. The only DNA kept is the CDR3, 45 bases in frame from the first base. The germline V gene gives CDR1 as ENHRY and CDR2 as SYGVKD. Recombination connected TRBV10-3 to TRBJ2-1; 8 central nucleotides agree with TRBD1. Sequenced material: blood. The TCR was taken from a woman in her sixties or seventies in good health. The CDR3 in this case is CAISEDRGPYNEQFF. At the DNA level, the sequence is TGTGCCATCAGTGAAGACAGGGGACCCTACAATGAGCAGTTCTTC.